This T cell receptor beta chain was retrieved from a study of blood T cell repertoires in COVID-19. Repertoires were generated with immunoSEQ multiplex PCR, while TCRdb's copy carries only in-frame clones and drops some. This table has tens of thousands of clones, approximately 86% appearing once. Germline V gene data show CDR1 as LNHDA and CDR2 as SQIVND (reference sequence). The CDR3 is 16 amino acids. With 3 bases removed from V and 3 bases from J, the gap between germline ends came to 17 bases. The TCR was taken from a man between 45 and 60 years old with active COVID-19. Sequenced material: peripheral blood. The chain employs TRBV19 and TRBJ1-1, with no clear D. The CDR3 bases are TGTGCCAGTAGTATGCGCGAGACTACTAGGGACACTGAAGCTTTCTTT. Its translation is CASSMRETTRDTEAFF.